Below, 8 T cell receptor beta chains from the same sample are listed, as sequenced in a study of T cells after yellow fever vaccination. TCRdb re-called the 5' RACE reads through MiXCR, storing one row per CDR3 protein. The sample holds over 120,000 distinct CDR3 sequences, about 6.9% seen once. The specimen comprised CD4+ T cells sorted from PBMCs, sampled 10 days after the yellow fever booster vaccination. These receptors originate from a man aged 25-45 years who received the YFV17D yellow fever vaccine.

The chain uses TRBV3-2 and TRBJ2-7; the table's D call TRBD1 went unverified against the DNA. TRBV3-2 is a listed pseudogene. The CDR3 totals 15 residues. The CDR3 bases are TGTGCCAGCTGCCAGACGGACAGGGGGGGCTACGAGCAGTACTTC. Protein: CASCQTDRGGYEQYF.

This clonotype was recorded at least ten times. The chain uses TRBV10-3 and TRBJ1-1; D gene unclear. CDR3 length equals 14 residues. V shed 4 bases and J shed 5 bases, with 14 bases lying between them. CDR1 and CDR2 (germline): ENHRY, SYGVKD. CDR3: CAISAAGVRTEAFF. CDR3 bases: TGTGCCATCAGTGCAGCAGGAGTAAGGACTGAAGCTTTCTTT.

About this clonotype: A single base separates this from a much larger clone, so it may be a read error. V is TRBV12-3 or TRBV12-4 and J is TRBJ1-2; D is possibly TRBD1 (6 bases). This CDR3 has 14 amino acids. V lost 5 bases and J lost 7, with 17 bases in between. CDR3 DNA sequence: TGTGCCAGCAGTACAGGGACACCTTTTTCTGGCTACACCTTC. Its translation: CASSTGTPFSGYTF.

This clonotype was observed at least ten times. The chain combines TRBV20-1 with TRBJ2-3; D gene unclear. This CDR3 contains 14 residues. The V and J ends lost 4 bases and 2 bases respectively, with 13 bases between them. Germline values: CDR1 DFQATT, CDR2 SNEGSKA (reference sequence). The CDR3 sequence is CSATTPIDTDTQYF. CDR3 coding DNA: TGCAGTGCTACCACCCCCATAGACACAGATACGCAGTATTTT.

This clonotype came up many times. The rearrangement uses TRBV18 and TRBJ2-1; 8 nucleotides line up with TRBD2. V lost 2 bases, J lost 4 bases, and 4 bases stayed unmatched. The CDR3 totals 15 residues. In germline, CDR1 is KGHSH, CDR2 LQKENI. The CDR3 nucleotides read TGTGCCAGCTCACCAACTAGCGGAGCTTACAATGAGCAGTTCTTC. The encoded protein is CASSPTSGAYNEQFF. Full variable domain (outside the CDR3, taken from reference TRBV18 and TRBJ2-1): NAGVMQNPRHLVRRRGQEARLRCSPMKGHSHVYWYRQLPEEGLKFMVYLQKENIIDESGMPKERFSAEFPKEGPSILRIQQVVRGDSAAYFCASSPTSGAYNEQFFGPGTRLTVL.

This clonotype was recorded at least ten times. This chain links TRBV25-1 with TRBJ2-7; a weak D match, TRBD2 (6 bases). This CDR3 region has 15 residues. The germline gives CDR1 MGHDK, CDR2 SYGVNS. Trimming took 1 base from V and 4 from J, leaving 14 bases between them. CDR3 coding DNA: TGTGCCAGCAGTGAATCTGGGACGGGACTTTACGAGCAGTACTTC. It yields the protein CASSESGTGLYEQYF.

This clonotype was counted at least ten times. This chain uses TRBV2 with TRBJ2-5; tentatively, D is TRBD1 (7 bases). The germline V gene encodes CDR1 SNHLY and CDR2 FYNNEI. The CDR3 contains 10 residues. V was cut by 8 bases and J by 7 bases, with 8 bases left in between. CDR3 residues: CASQGGTQYF. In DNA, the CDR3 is TGTGCCAGCCAGGGGGGGACCCAGTACTTC.

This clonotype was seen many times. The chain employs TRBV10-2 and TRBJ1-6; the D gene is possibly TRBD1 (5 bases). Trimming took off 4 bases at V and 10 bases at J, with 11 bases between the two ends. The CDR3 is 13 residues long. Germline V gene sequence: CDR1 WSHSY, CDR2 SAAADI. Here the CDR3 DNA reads TGCGCCAGCAGTGGGGTCTGGGGCTCACCCCTCCACTTT. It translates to CASSGVWGSPLHF.